Shown below are 12 T cell receptor beta chains from a single sample sequenced in a study of CD8 T cells in Susac syndrome. With random hexamers, reverse transcription was performed on about 0.5 to 1 ug of RNA. In TCRdb, the immunoSEQ multiplex PCR reads were re-called with MiXCR into one record per CDR3 protein. The top ten hold around 0.11% of the sample, which has 180,000 or so distinct CDR3 sequences, about 95% seen once. Sequenced input: CD4+ T cells from PBMCs. These receptors were collected from a human donor in good health.

This sequence joins TRBV27 and TRBJ1-2, with D maybe TRBD1 (6 bases). CDR1 MNHEY and CDR2 SMNVEV come from the germline V gene (reference sequence). This CDR3 spans 14 amino acids. The V end lost 6 bases, the J end lost 2 bases, and 13 bases lay between the germline ends. This CDR3 is CASRSTGSNYGYTF. As DNA, the CDR3 is TGTGCCAGCAGATCGACAGGCAGCAACTATGGCTACACCTTC.

The V call is TRBV30, the J call TRBJ1-2, with D possibly TRBD1 on 5 matching bases. CDR1 is GTSNPN, CDR2 SVGIG, per germline (reference sequence). The CDR3 totals 17 residues. The V gene lost 0 bases and the J gene lost 3 bases, with 20 bases spanning the gap. The CDR3 bases are TGTGCCTGGAGTGTCTCTGGCAGGGCCATAAAGCACTATGGCTACACCTTC. Translation: CAWSVSGRAIKHYGYTF.

CDR3 sequence (DNA): TGCGCCAGCAGCCAGGACAGTGGTCCCCAAGCTTTCTTT. It codes for CASSQDSGPQAFF. The chain combines TRBV4-3 with TRBJ1-1, with TRBD1 as a possible D gene (6 bases). CDR1 is LGHNA, CDR2 YSLEER, per germline. This CDR3 is 13 amino acids long. V was pared by 3 bases and J by 9 bases, with 14 bases between.

V gene TRBV29-1 combines with J gene TRBJ2-3, with D perhaps matching TRBD1 (6 bases). Germline values: CDR1 SQVTM, CDR2 ANQGSEA. The CDR3 is made up of 15 amino acids. V lost 4 bases and J lost 2, with 16 bases in between. The DNA of the CDR3 is TGCAGCGTTGGGGGGCCCGCGGGTCTCACAGATACGCAGTATTTT. Its protein product is CSVGGPAGLTDTQYF.

V gene TRBV30 combines with J gene TRBJ1-4; D not resolved. Germline-derived CDR1 and CDR2 are GTSNPN and SVGIG (reference sequence). V lost 2 bases and J 4 bases, leaving 8 bases between the germline ends. The length of the CDR3 is 13 residues. The CDR3 reads CAWSRTDNEKLFF. The CDR3 coding sequence is TGTGCCTGGAGTAGAACAGATAATGAAAAACTGTTTTTT. The variable domain in full, with the rest retrieved from reference TRBV30 and TRBJ1-4, is SQTIHQWPATLVQPVGSPLSLECTVEGTSNPNLYWYRQAAGRGLQLLFYSVGIGQISSEVPQNLSASRPQDRQFILSSKKLLLSDSGFYLCAWSRTDNEKLFFGSGTQLSVL.

The rearrangement links TRBV30 to TRBJ1-4, with TRBD1 matching over 7 bases. The CDR3 covers 14 residues. The trim removed 0 bases at V and 6 bases at J, leaving 4 bases unmatched. CDR1 is GTSNPN, CDR2 SVGIG, per germline (reference sequence). The CDR3 DNA reads as TGTGCCTGGAGTGTAAGGGGACAGTATGAAAAACTGTTTTTT. As protein: CAWSVRGQYEKLFF.

This chain links TRBV2 with TRBJ2-7; D possibly corresponds to TRBD2 (5 bases). The V gene's germline CDR1 is SNHLY and CDR2 FYNNEI. Trimming stripped 0 bases from V and 12 bases from J, with 15 bases between. This CDR3 contains 13 residues. As DNA, the CDR3 is TGTGCCAGCAGTGAAGCGAGGGCTGTCGTACCGTACTTC. The encoded protein is CASSEARAVVPYF.

This clonotype has a single count. The V gene is TRBV20-1, the J gene TRBJ2-2; D might be TRBD1 (6 bases). Germline CDR1 reads DFQATT; CDR2 reads SNEGSKA (reference sequence). The CDR3 covers 16 residues. Trimming removed 5 bases at V and 0 bases at J, with 16 bases between. The CDR3 protein is CSARPDRPANTGELFF. Here the CDR3 DNA reads TGCAGTGCTCGTCCGGACAGACCAGCGAACACCGGGGAGCTGTTTTTT.

V gene TRBV27 combines with J gene TRBJ2-7; perhaps TRBD1 as D (5 bases). This CDR3 has 13 amino acids. The V and J ends lost 8 bases and 6 bases respectively, with 17 bases between them. Germline assignment: CDR1 MNHEY and CDR2 SMNVEV (reference sequence). The CDR3: CASRPQGTGEQYF. DNA for the CDR3: TGTGCCAGCCGCCCCCAGGGCACTGGCGAGCAGTACTTC.

The chain carries TRBV18 and TRBJ2-3, with 7 bases lining up with TRBD2. From germline, CDR1 is KGHSH and CDR2 LQKENI. The CDR3 extends over 15 amino acids. Trimming at V came to 2 bases and at J to 2 bases, leaving 4 bases not matched to a gene. CDR3 in DNA: TGTGCCAGCTCACCAGGGAGCGGGATCACAGATACGCAGTATTTT. Translation: CASSPGSGITDTQYF.

The V and J genes are TRBV25-1 and TRBJ2-1; 7 positions match TRBD2. The germline gives CDR1 MGHDK, CDR2 SYGVNS. The V gene end was trimmed by 5 bases and the J gene end by 0 bases; junction bases not matched to a gene: 4. This CDR3 spans 15 amino acids. Written as DNA, the CDR3 is TGTGCCAGCAGTCCACTAGCGAACTCCTACAATGAGCAGTTCTTC. It yields the protein CASSPLANSYNEQFF. The full variable domain, in which reference TRBV25-1 and TRBJ2-1 provide the parts outside the CDR3, is EADIYQTPRYLVIGTGKKITLECSQTMGHDKMYWYQQDPGMELHLIHYSYGVNSTEKGDLSSESTVSRIRTEHFPLTLESARPSHTSQYLCASSPLANSYNEQFFGPGTRLTVL.

In its sample, this clonotype was seen a few times. The DNA of the CDR3 is TGTGCCAGCAGCTTGGATCGGGGAGATACGCAGTATTTT. Residues: CASSLDRGDTQYF. The genes are TRBV5-4 and TRBJ2-3; a possible D gene is TRBD2 (5 bases). The length of the CDR3 is 13 residues. Germline assignment: CDR1 SGHNT and CDR2 YYREEE (reference sequence). The ends were cut back, 0 bases at V and 5 bases at J, with 7 bases in the middle.